The entry below gives a single T cell receptor (beta chain) sequence along with its context. Its target is unknown. TCRdb reprocessed the 5' RACE reads with MiXCR, giving one entry per CDR3 protein. The table includes some 690,000 distinct CDR3 sequences, about 20% detected once. This entry belongs to a study of identical twins. Study conclusions and caveats: Researchers reported weaker excess twin sharing in beta out-of-frame sequences.

V lost 2 bases, J lost 0 bases, and 10 bases lay in between. The CDR3 consists of 15 residues. CDR1 SEHNR and CDR2 FQNEAQ come from the germline V gene (reference sequence). These data also formed part of another study, on T cells expressing NK-cell markers. That paper adds: One observes that, in a few donors, these clonotypes were also the leading ones within the CD3+CD56-NKG2C+ fraction.

The TCR comes from a young woman in good health. Material for sequencing was PBMCs. The V call is TRBV7-9, the J call TRBJ1-2; D is unclear. The chain's CDR3 is CASSLNSVSNYGYTF. In DNA form, the CDR3 reads TGTGCCAGCAGCTTAAACTCAGTATCTAACTATGGCTACACCTTC.